The clone carrying this T cell receptor beta chain was detected ten times or more. Its antigen is not known. Amplified TCR beta CDR3 regions derived from RNA transcripts. A set of HTBI primers served as the primers for a first-round RT-PCR of the TCR CDR3. Each CDR3 protein is one row after TCRdb ran MiXCR on the multiplex PCR reads. The data show roughly 160,000 distinct CDR3 sequences, about 9% seen once. The ends lost 9 bases at V and 6 bases at J; junction bases unmatched: 17. The CDR3 is 16 residues long. Per germline, CDR1 LNHDA and CDR2 SQIVND (reference sequence). The sample comes from a study of T cells in Graves' hyperthyroidism and ophthalmopathy. Study-wide findings and caveats: The model's output predicted ophthalmopathy at a median of around 6.9 months prior to onset.

Clinical symptoms, serum thyroxine, TRAb, thyroid ultrasound and orbital computed tomography established diagnosis. PBMCs were sourced from roughly 9.3 ml fresh peripheral blood. Input material: blood. The clonotype originates from a woman aged 18-29 years with Graves' hyperthyroidism that later progressed to Graves' ophthalmopathy. The chain employs TRBV19 and TRBJ2-7; 10 positions agree with TRBD1. The CDR3: CASSKRTGTGAGEQYF. For the CDR3, the DNA is TGTGCCAGCTCAAAACGTACCGGGACAGGGGCTGGCGAGCAGTACTTC.